This T cell receptor (beta chain) came from a study of cytomegalovirus exposure and HLA in healthy donors. Broader study findings: Association of a missense DCLRE1C variant with TCR beta V- and J-gene trimming was reported in a later analysis.

The PCR was carried out with 60 Vbeta primers and 13 Jbeta primers. Generated by immunoSEQ multiplex PCR, the TCRdb table keeps only in-frame clones and is missing some. The sample comprises over 150,000 clones, 80% of which are singletons, and roughly 13% rests with the top ten. The CDR3 sequence is 13 residues long. Germline loops: CDR1 SGHRS, CDR2 YFSETQ. V was clipped by 0 bases and J by 8 bases; unmatched bases: 2. As to this clone: Its antigen is not known.

This chain connects TRBV5-1 to TRBJ2-1, with 7 bases aligning to TRBD2. Sample: PBMCs. The clonotype originates from a man younger than 45 in good health and CMV-seropositive. CDR3 DNA: TGCGCCAGCAGCTTGGCCCGGGGGGATGAGCAGTTCTTC. It encodes CASSLARGDEQFF.